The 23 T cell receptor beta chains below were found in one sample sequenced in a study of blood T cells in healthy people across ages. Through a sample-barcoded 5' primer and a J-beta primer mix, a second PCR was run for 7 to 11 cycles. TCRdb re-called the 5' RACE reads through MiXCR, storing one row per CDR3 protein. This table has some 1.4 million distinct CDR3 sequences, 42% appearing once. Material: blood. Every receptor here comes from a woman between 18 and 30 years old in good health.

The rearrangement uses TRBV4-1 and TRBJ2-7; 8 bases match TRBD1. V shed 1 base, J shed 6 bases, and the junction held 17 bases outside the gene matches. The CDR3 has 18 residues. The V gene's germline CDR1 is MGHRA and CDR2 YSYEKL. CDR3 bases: TGCGCCAGCAGCCAAGGAATTGGAGGGACAGGACTATTGCCCGAGCAGTACTTC. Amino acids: CASSQGIGGTGLLPEQYF.

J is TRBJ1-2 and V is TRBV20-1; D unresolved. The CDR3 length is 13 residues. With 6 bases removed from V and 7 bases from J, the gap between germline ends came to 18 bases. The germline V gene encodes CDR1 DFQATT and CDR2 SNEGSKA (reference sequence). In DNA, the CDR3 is TGCAGTGCCAGACGGGCAGGAGGCAGTGGCTACACCTTC. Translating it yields CSARRAGGSGYTF.

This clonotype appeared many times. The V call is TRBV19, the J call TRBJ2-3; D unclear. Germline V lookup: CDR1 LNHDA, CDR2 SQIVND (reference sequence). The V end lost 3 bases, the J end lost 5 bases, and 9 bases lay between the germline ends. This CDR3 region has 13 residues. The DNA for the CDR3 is TGTGCCAGTAGTATGGGTGGGGAAGATACGCAGTATTTT. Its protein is CASSMGGEDTQYF.

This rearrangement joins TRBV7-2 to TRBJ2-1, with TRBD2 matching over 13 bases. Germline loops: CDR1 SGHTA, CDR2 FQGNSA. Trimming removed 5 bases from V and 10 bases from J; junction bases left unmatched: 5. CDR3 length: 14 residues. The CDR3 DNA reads TGTGCCAGCAGCAGGACTAGCGGGAGACGAGAGCAGTTCTTC. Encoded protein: CASSRTSGRREQFF.

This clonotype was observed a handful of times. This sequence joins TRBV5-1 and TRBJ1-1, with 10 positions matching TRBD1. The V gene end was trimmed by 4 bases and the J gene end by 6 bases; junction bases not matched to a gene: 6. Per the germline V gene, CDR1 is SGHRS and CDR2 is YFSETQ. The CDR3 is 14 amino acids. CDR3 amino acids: CASSPGQGSAEAFF. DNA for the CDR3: TGCGCCAGCAGCCCGGGACAGGGGTCCGCTGAAGCTTTCTTT.

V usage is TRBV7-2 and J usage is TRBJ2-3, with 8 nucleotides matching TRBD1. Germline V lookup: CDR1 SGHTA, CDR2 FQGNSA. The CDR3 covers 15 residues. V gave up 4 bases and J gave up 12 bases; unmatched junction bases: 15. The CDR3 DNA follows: TGTGCCAGCAGCTCCCGGGACAGGAGCCCCTCTGTCCAGTATTTT. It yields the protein CASSSRDRSPSVQYF.

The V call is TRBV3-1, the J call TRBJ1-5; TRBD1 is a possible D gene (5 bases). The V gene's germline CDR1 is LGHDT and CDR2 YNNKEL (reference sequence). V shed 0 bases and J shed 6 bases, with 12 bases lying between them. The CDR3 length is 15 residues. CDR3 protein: CASSQEVGGSQPQHF. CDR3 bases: TGTGCCAGCAGCCAAGAAGTGGGGGGGAGTCAGCCCCAGCATTTT.

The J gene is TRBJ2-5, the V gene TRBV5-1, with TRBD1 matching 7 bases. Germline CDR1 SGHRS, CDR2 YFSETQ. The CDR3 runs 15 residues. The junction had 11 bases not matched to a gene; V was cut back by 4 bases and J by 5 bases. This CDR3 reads CASSATGQGVETQYF. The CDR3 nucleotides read TGCGCCAGCAGCGCGACAGGGCAGGGCGTCGAGACCCAGTACTTC.

The CDR3 DNA is TGTGCCAGCAGTTTATCAGGGGGCGGACATGGCTACACCTTC. Amino acid sequence: CASSLSGGGHGYTF. The chain carries TRBV27 and TRBJ1-2; TRBD1 aligns across 7 bases. This CDR3 comprises 14 residues. The ends lost 0 bases at V and 6 bases at J; junction bases unmatched: 4. Germline V gene lookup returns CDR1 MNHEY and CDR2 SMNVEV (reference sequence).

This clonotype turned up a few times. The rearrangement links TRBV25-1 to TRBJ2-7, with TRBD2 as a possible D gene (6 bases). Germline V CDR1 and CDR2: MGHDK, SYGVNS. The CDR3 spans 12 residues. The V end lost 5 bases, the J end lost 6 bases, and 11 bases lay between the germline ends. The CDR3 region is CASSNGGGEQYF. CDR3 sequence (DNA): TGTGCCAGCAGTAACGGGGGTGGCGAGCAGTACTTC.

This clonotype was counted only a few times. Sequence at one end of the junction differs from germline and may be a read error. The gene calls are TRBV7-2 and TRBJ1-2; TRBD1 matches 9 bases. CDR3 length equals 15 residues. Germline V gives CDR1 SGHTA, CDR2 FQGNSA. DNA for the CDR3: TGCGCCAGCAGCTTGGGGGACAGGGATAACTATGGCTACACCTTC. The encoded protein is CASSLGDRDNYGYTF. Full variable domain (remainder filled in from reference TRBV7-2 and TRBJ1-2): GAGVSQSPSNKVTEKGKDVELRCDPISGHTALYWYRQSLGQGLEFLIYFQGNSAPDKSGLPSDRFSAERTGGSVSTLTIQRTQQEDSAVYLCASSLGDRDNYGYTFGSGTRLTVV.

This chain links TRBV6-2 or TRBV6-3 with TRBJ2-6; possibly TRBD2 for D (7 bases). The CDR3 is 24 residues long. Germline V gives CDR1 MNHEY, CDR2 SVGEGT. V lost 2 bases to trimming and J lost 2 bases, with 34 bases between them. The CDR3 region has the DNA TGTGCCAGCAGTTACGTAAGAAGGGGGGGATTAATCGTTTCGACCCCTCCTGGGGCCAACGTCCTGACTTTC. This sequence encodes CASSYVRRGGLIVSTPPGANVLTF.

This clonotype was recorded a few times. The CDR3 nucleotides read TGTGCCATCAGTGATAACAGGGGTATAGCTTTCTTT. Its translation: CAISDNRGIAFF. This chain uses TRBV10-3 with TRBJ1-1; 7 positions match TRBD1. V gave up 3 bases and J gave up 10 bases; unmatched junction bases: 5. Germline lookup yields CDR1 ENHRY and CDR2 SYGVKD. This CDR3 contains 12 residues.

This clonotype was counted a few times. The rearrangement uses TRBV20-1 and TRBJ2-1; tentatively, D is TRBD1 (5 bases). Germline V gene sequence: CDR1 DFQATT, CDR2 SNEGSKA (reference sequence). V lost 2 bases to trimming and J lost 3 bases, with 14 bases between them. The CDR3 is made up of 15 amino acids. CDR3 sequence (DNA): TGCAGTGCTAGACGACAGAGAGGTGTCTACAATGAGCAGTTCTTC. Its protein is CSARRQRGVYNEQFF.

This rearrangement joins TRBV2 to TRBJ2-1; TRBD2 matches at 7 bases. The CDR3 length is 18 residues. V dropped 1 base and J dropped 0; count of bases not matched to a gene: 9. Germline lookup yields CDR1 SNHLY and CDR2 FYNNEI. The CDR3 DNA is TGTGCCAGCAGTGAAGGGGCTCTTGGCGGGAGCTCCTACAATGAGCAGTTCTTC. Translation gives CASSEGALGGSSYNEQFF.

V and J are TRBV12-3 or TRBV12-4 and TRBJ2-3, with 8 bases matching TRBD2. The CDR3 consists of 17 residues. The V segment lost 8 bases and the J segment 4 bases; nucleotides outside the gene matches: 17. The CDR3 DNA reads TGTGCCAGCTTCTTGAGGGCCGGGAGGGCCGGCCCAGATACGCAGTATTTT. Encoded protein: CASFLRAGRAGPDTQYF.

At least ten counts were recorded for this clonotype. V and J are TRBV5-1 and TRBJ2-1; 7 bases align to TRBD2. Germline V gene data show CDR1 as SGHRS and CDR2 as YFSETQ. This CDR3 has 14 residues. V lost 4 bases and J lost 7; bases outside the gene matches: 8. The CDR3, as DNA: TGCGCCAGCAGCAAGCGGGACTATATTAATGAGCAGTTCTTC. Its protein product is CASSKRDYINEQFF.

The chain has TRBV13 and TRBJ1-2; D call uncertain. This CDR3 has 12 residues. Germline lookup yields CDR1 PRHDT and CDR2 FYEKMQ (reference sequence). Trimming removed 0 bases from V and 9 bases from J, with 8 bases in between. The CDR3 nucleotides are TGTGCCAGCAGCTTAGGGCCAGAGAGCTACACCTTC. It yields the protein CASSLGPESYTF.

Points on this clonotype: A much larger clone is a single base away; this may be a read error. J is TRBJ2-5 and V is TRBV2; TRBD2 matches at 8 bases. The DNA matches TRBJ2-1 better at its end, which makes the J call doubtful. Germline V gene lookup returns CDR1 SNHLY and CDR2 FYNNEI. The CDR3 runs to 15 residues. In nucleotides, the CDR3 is TGTGCCAGCAGCCTACTAGCGGCGTTACAAGAGACCCAGTTCTTC. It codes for CASSLLAALQETQFF.

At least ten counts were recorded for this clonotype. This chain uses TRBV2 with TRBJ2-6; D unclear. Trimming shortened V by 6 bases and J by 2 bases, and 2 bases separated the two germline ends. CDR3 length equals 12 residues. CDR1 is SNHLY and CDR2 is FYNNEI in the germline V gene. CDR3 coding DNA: TGTGCCAGCAGCCCTGGGGCCAACGTCCTGACTTTC. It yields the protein CASSPGANVLTF.

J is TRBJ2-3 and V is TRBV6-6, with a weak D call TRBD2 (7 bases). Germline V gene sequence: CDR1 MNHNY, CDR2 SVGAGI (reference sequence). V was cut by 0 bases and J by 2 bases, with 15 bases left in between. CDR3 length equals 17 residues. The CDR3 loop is CASSYSGGGLITDTQYF. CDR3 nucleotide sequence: TGTGCCAGCAGTTACTCAGGGGGGGGGCTTATCACAGATACGCAGTATTTT.

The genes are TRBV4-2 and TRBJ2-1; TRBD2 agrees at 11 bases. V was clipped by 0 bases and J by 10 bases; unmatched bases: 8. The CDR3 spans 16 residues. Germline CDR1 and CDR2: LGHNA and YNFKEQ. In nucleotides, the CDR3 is TGTGCCAGCAGCCAAGAGGCTCTAGCGGGGGGTCGGGAGCAGTTCTTC. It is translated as CASSQEALAGGREQFF.

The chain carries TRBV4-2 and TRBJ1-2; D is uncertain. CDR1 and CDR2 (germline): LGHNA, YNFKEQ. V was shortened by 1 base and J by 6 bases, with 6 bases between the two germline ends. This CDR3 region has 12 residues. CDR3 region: CASSQVSDGYTF. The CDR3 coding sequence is TGTGCCAGCAGCCAAGTATCCGATGGCTACACCTTC.